Each of the 14 T cell receptor beta chains below was sequenced from the same sample in a study of OX40 agonist ivuxolimab in advanced cancers. The library was prepared using the immunoSEQ multiplex PCR assay. Drawn from immuneACCESS, this table holds only the in-frame rearrangements with V and J called that TCRdb kept. Clones are partly lost; checked studies trace under half to an unresolved V gene and leave the rest unexplained. This sample is represented by around 41,000 clones; 85% to 90% of them were singletons. The top ten clonotypes cover approximately 12% of the sample. Sample: CD4+ or CD8+ T cells sorted from blood, taken in a trial of the OX40 agonist ivuxolimab. The receptors here all came from an adult with an advanced solid tumor such as melanoma, head and neck, liver or kidney cancer.

The chain links TRBV7-9 to TRBJ2-7, with unresolved D. This CDR3 has 15 residues. Deletions cut 1 base from V and 3 bases from J, with 13 bases between. Germline loops: CDR1 SEHNR, CDR2 FQNEAQ (reference sequence). The DNA for the CDR3 is TGTGCCAGCAGCTTAGAGTCTGAACGGCACTACGAGCAGTACTTC. Encoded protein: CASSLESERHYEQYF. The complete variable domain, with remaining parts taken from reference TRBV7-9 and TRBJ2-7, reads DTGVSQNPRHKITKRGQNVTFRCDPISEHNRLYWYRQTLGQGPEFLTYFQNEAQLEKSRLLSDRFSAERPKGSFSTLEIQRTEQGDSAMYLCASSLESERHYEQYFGPGTRLTVT.

This clone appeared a few times. The J gene is TRBJ1-2, the V gene TRBV7-3, with D possibly matching TRBD1 (5 bases). The CDR3 spans 15 residues. The V and J ends lost 2 bases and 5 bases respectively, with 15 bases between them. Germline V CDR1 and CDR2: SGHTA, FQGTGA. CDR3 DNA sequence: TGTGCCAGCAGCTTACTGGGGCCGAACGATTATGGCTACACCTTC. Its translation: CASSLLGPNDYGYTF.

The genes are TRBV4-1 and TRBJ2-7, with no clear D. V lost 0 bases, J lost 1 base, and 10 bases lay in between. The CDR3 is 15 amino acids. Germline CDR1 MGHRA, CDR2 YSYEKL. CDR3 sequence reads: CASSQDPALSYEQYF. The CDR3 region has the DNA TGCGCCAGCAGCCAAGATCCCGCCCTGTCCTACGAGCAGTACTTC.

Remarks on this clone: Other DNA sequences within the sample encode an identical CDR3. The rearrangement joins TRBV2 to TRBJ1-6; D might be TRBD1 (5 bases). CDR1 is SNHLY, CDR2 FYNNEI, per germline. This CDR3 is 13 amino acids long. V lost 5 bases to trimming and J lost 8 bases, with 10 bases between them. DNA for the CDR3: TGTGCCAGCAGTCCGACGGGGGATTCACCCCTCCACTTT. Amino acids: CASSPTGDSPLHF.

The chain employs TRBV7-2 and TRBJ1-1; TRBD1 matches 7 bases. J was trimmed by 3 bases and V by 2 bases; bases with no gene match: 9. The CDR3 runs 16 residues. From germline, CDR1 is SGHTA and CDR2 FQGNSA. The CDR3 spells CASSLIGGQGDTEAFF. The CDR3 DNA follows: TGTGCCAGCAGCTTAATAGGAGGGCAGGGGGACACTGAAGCTTTCTTT.

The chain recombines TRBV5-1 with TRBJ1-4; D is possibly TRBD1 (5 bases). V was shortened by 0 bases and J by 6 bases, with 15 bases between the two germline ends. The CDR3 runs to 16 residues. Germline CDR1 reads SGHRS; CDR2 reads YFSETQ. The CDR3 reads CASSLELQGRDEKLFF. For the CDR3, the DNA is TGCGCCAGCAGCTTGGAGCTCCAGGGAAGGGATGAAAAACTGTTTTTT.

The V and J genes are TRBV7-9 and TRBJ1-2; tentatively, D is TRBD1 (5 bases). The CDR3 spans 13 residues. V lost 1 base to trimming and J lost 2 bases, with 5 bases between them. Germline CDR1 and CDR2: SEHNR and FQNEAQ (reference sequence). The CDR3 sequence is CASSLGQNYGYTF. In nucleotides, the CDR3 is TGTGCCAGCAGCTTAGGACAGAACTATGGCTACACCTTC.

The chain uses TRBV11-2 and TRBJ2-5; D is uncertain. V lost 1 base and J 5 bases, leaving 5 bases between the germline ends. The germline gives CDR1 SGHAT, CDR2 FQNNGV. This CDR3 is built from 12 residues. DNA for the CDR3: TGTGCCAGCAGCTTAGCCTTGGAGACCCAGTACTTC. Translation: CASSLALETQYF.

The chain combines TRBV27 with TRBJ1-1; TRBD1 aligns across 9 bases. The length of the CDR3 is 15 residues. CDR1 is MNHEY and CDR2 is SMNVEV in the germline V gene (reference sequence). Losses at the gene ends were 5 bases for V and 0 bases for J; bases not matched to a gene: 4. The CDR3 region has the DNA TGTGCCAGCAGTCCGGGACAGGGCCTGAACACTGAAGCTTTCTTT. This encodes CASSPGQGLNTEAFF.

J is TRBJ2-7 and V is TRBV4-1; D might be TRBD1 (6 bases). V was clipped by 1 base and J by 3 bases, with 10 bases between them. The CDR3 is 14 residues long. CDR1 and CDR2 (germline): MGHRA, YSYEKL. The CDR3 protein is CASSQVARGYEQYF. CDR3 bases: TGCGCCAGCAGCCAAGTCGCCAGGGGCTACGAGCAGTACTTC.

In DNA, the CDR3 is TGTGCCAGCAGTTCCCCGTCTAGCGGGGGCCCCAGCTCCTACAATGAGCAGTTCTTC. It encodes CASSSPSSGGPSSYNEQFF. This rearrangement joins TRBV28 to TRBJ2-1, with 10 bases matching TRBD2. The V segment lost 4 bases and the J segment 0 bases; nucleotides outside the gene matches: 12. Germline CDR1 reads MDHEN; CDR2 reads SYDVKM. This CDR3 spans 19 amino acids.

The chain is built from TRBV11-2 and TRBJ1-2; no definite D call. CDR1 and CDR2 from the germline V gene are SGHAT and FQNNGV. This CDR3 spans 14 amino acids. The V end was cut by 1 base, the J end by 6 bases, with 12 bases between. CDR3 DNA sequence: TGTGCCAGCAGCTTAGGGGCCAGGTGGGATGGCTACACCTTC. Translated: CASSLGARWDGYTF.

This clone has just one count. The chain has TRBV7-9 and TRBJ2-1, with D possibly TRBD2 on 6 matching bases. Trimming took 8 bases from V and 0 from J, leaving 11 bases between them. The CDR3 extends over 14 amino acids. CDR1 and CDR2 (germline): SEHNR, FQNEAQ (reference sequence). For the CDR3, the DNA is TGTGCCAGCTCCGGGGGAGGCTCCTACAATGAGCAGTTCTTC. This translates into CASSGGGSYNEQFF.

The genes are TRBV28 and TRBJ2-1; the match to TRBD2 covers 8 bases. The CDR3 has 13 amino acids. The V segment lost 11 bases and the J segment 2 bases; nucleotides outside the gene matches: 5. Per germline, CDR1 MDHEN and CDR2 SYDVKM. CDR3 sequence: CAGAGGTYNEQFF. CDR3 DNA: TGTGCCGGGGCGGGAGGTACCTACAATGAGCAGTTCTTC. The full variable domain, its missing parts supplied by reference TRBV28 and TRBJ2-1, is DVKVTQSSRYLVKRTGEKVFLECVQDMDHENMFWYRQDPGLGLRLIYFSYDVKMKEKGDIPEGYSVSREKKERFSLILESASTNQTSMYLCAGAGGTYNEQFFGPGTRLTVL.